These 8 T cell receptor beta chains came from one sample sequenced in a study of T cell responses to AZD1222 COVID-19 vaccine. Clones were sequenced by immunoSEQ multiplex PCR, and TCRdb holds only the in-frame ones, with some missing. The table includes 130,000 or so clones, approximately 93% detected once. Sample: peripheral blood, taken on day 0 of AZD1222 vaccination. All receptors derive from an adult in good health.

The rearrangement links TRBV28 to TRBJ2-7; possibly TRBD2 for D (6 bases). Trimming left V 3 bases short and J 2 bases short, with 14 bases between. Germline lookup yields CDR1 MDHEN and CDR2 SYDVKM. CDR3 length: 15 residues. The CDR3 is CASSLWLAETYEQYF. The DNA of the CDR3 is TGTGCCAGCAGTTTGTGGTTAGCGGAAACCTACGAGCAGTACTTC. The full variable domain, rest sourced from reference TRBV28 and TRBJ2-7, is DVKVTQSSRYLVKRTGEKVFLECVQDMDHENMFWYRQDPGLGLRLIYFSYDVKMKEKGDIPEGYSVSREKKERFSLILESASTNQTSMYLCASSLWLAETYEQYFGPGTRLTVT.

This chain links TRBV6-1 with TRBJ2-1; 8 nucleotides match TRBD2. CDR3 size: 15 residues. V was pared by 0 bases and J by 7 bases, with 5 bases of the junction left unmatched. Germline V gives CDR1 MNHNS, CDR2 SASEGT. Here the CDR3 DNA reads TGTGCCAGCAGTGAAGCGGCCAGCGGGAGTAATGAGCAGTTCTTC. It translates to CASSEAASGSNEQFF.

The genes are TRBV15 and TRBJ1-2, with D unclear. The CDR3 length is 13 residues. Germline CDR1 reads LNHNV; CDR2 reads YYDKDF (reference sequence). Trimming removed 4 bases at V and 6 bases at J, with 12 bases between. As DNA, the CDR3 is TGTGCCACCAGCACCCGTCGACGGGATGGCTACACCTTC. Translation gives CATSTRRRDGYTF.

The rearrangement links TRBV27 to TRBJ1-6, with D perhaps TRBD1 (6 bases). The germline CDR1 and CDR2 sequences are MNHEY and SMNVEV (reference sequence). CDR3 length: 14 amino acids. V lost 8 bases and J 7 bases, leaving 15 bases between the germline ends. The CDR3 is CASRHRAGNSPLHF. In DNA, the CDR3 is TGTGCCAGCCGACACAGGGCGGGCAATTCACCCCTCCACTTT.

The chain combines TRBV7-9 with TRBJ1-1; possibly TRBD1 for D (6 bases). Trimming left V 1 base short and J 3 bases short, with 12 bases between. CDR3 length: 15 residues. From germline, CDR1 is SEHNR and CDR2 FQNEAQ (reference sequence). Written as DNA, the CDR3 is TGTGCCAGCAGCTTAGTCGGGGGCTGGGACACTGAAGCTTTCTTT. Amino acids: CASSLVGGWDTEAFF. Full variable domain (missing parts from reference TRBV7-9 and TRBJ1-1): DTGVSQNPRHKITKRGQNVTFRCDPISEHNRLYWYRQTLGQGPEFLTYFQNEAQLEKSRLLSDRFSAERPKGSFSTLEIQRTEQGDSAMYLCASSLVGGWDTEAFFGQGTRLTVV.

V gene TRBV30 combines with J gene TRBJ1-6, with 7 positions matching TRBD1. This CDR3 comprises 17 residues. Germline CDR1 reads GTSNPN; CDR2 reads SVGIG (reference sequence). J was trimmed by 6 bases and V by 1 base; bases with no gene match: 12. CDR3 sequence reads: CAWSGTGGPRGNSPLHF. CDR3 in DNA: TGTGCCTGGAGTGGGACAGGCGGGCCCAGGGGTAATTCACCCCTCCACTTT. The variable domain in full, with the rest retrieved from reference TRBV30 and TRBJ1-6, is SQTIHQWPATLVQPVGSPLSLECTVEGTSNPNLYWYRQAAGRGLQLLFYSVGIGQISSEVPQNLSASRPQDRQFILSSKKLLLSDSGFYLCAWSGTGGPRGNSPLHFGNGTRLTVT.

The chain uses TRBV7-2 and TRBJ1-1, with D maybe TRBD1 (6 bases). The V gene's germline CDR1 is SGHTA and CDR2 FQGNSA. V was shortened by 1 base and J by 4 bases, with 10 bases between the two germline ends. This CDR3 is 14 amino acids long. CDR3 nucleotides: TGTGCCAGCAGCTTAGAGAGGGGGAGCACTGAAGCTTTCTTT. Its translation is CASSLERGSTEAFF.

The chain uses TRBV7-9 and TRBJ2-7, with TRBD1 matching over 8 bases. The CDR3 is 16 residues long. CDR1 and CDR2 from the germline V gene are SEHNR and FQNEAQ (reference sequence). V was pared by 2 bases and J by 5 bases, with 11 bases of the junction left unmatched. The CDR3 DNA follows: TGTGCCAGCAGCTTACCCACTAGGACAGGGACGGACGAGCAGTACTTC. Its protein is CASSLPTRTGTDEQYF. Variable domain in full (rest from reference TRBV7-9 and TRBJ2-7): DTGVSQNPRHKITKRGQNVTFRCDPISEHNRLYWYRQTLGQGPEFLTYFQNEAQLEKSRLLSDRFSAERPKGSFSTLEIQRTEQGDSAMYLCASSLPTRTGTDEQYFGPGTRLTVT.